What follows describes a single T cell receptor beta chain. This entry belongs to a study of cytomegalovirus exposure and HLA in healthy donors. Germline CDR1 SGHNT, CDR2 YYREEE (reference sequence). The CDR3 extends over 15 amino acids. After removal of 4 bases from V and 0 bases from J, the junction contained 4 bases not matched to a gene. With 60 Vbeta and 13 Jbeta primers, the PCR was carried out. Measured with immunoSEQ multiplex PCR; TCRdb has only the in-frame clones, and not every one. Here the sample spans 75,000 to 100,000 clones, 80% being singletons. This receptor was identified in a man younger than 45 in good health and CMV-seronegative. The chain recombines TRBV5-4 with TRBJ2-1; 7 positions match TRBD1. The sample was PBMCs. The CDR3 is CASSTPGGSYNEQFF. The CDR3 coding sequence is TGTGCCAGCAGCACCCCAGGGGGCTCCTACAATGAGCAGTTCTTC.